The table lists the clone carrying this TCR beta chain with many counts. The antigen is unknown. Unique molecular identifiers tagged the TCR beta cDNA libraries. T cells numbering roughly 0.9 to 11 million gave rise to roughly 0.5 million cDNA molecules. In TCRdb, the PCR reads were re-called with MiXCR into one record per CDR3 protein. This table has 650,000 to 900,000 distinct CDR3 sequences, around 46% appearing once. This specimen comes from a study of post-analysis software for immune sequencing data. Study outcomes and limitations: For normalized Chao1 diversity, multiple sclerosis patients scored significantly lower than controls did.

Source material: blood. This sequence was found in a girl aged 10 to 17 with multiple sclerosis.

The CDR3 DNA reads TGCAGCGTTAGGGGCTGGGTGGGTAGCGGTTACGAGCAGTACTTC. As protein: CSVRGWVGSGYEQYF. This chain uses TRBV29-1 with TRBJ2-7, with D perhaps matching TRBD2 (6 bases). CDR1 SQVTM and CDR2 ANQGSEA come from the germline V gene. The ends were cut back, 5 bases at V and 4 bases at J, with 21 bases in the middle. This CDR3 contains 15 residues.